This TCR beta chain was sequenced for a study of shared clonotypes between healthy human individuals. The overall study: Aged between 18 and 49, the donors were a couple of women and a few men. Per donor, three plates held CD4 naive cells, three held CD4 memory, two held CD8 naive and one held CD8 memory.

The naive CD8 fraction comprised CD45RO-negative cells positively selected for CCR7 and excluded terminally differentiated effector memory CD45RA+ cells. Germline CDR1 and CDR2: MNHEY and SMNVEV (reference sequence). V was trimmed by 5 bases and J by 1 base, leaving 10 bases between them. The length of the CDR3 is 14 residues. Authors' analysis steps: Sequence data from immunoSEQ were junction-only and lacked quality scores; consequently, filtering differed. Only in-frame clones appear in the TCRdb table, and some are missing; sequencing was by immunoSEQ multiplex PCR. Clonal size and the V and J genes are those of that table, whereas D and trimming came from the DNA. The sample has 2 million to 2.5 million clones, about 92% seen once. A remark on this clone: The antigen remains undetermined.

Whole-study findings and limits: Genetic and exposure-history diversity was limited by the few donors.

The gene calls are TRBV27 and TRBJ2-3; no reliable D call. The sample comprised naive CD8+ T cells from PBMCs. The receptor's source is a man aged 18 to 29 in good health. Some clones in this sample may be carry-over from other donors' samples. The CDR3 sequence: CASSPYIGTDTQYF. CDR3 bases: TGTGCCAGCAGTCCCTACATTGGCACAGATACGCAGTATTTT.